This T cell receptor (beta chain) was sequenced in a study of T cells expressing NK-cell markers. About the research overall: HCMV seropositivity characterized seven of the eight sequenced donors, and seronegativity one.

The germline V gene has CDR1 LGHNT and CDR2 FRNRAP. The CDR3 loop spans 15 amino acids. Points from the study as a whole: The dominant NKG2C+ clonotypes represented roughly 1.0-7.5% of CD8+ T cells in six or seven donors.

TCRdb re-called the 5' RACE reads; every CDR3 protein appears as one record, without DNA. This repertoire includes about 410,000 distinct CDR3 sequences. Notes on this clonotype: Its matching antigen is unknown.

Material for sequencing was blood T cells: a sorted CD56 or NKG2C T cell subset, CD4+ or CD8+ T cells, or bulk PBMC T cells (not recorded which). This sequence joins TRBV12-5 and TRBJ1-3; without DNA, the TCRdb call of TRBD1 cannot be checked. This clonotype originated in a woman between 45 and 65 years old in good health. The CDR3 protein is CASGVPNRAGNTIYF.